The source of this T cell receptor beta chain is a study of blood T cell repertoires in COVID-19. Study at large: The United States, Italy and Spain were the sources of the acute and convalescent COVID-19 samples.

Germline-derived CDR1 and CDR2 are SGHRS and YFSETQ. Trimming removed 4 bases from V and 7 bases from J; junction bases left unmatched: 7. The CDR3 is 14 amino acids. Some clones are missing from TCRdb's copy, which holds only in-frame ones; the method was immunoSEQ multiplex PCR. The data hold around 100,000 clones, with 90% observed a single time. This receptor was obtained from a man aged 50 to 59 with acute or convalescent COVID-19. The rearrangement uses TRBV5-1 and TRBJ2-2; 7 positions match TRBD1. Sequencing was carried out using peripheral blood. The CDR3 DNA is TGCGCCAGCAGCAACGGACAGGTCAGCGGGGAGCTGTTTTTT. Translated: CASSNGQVSGELFF.